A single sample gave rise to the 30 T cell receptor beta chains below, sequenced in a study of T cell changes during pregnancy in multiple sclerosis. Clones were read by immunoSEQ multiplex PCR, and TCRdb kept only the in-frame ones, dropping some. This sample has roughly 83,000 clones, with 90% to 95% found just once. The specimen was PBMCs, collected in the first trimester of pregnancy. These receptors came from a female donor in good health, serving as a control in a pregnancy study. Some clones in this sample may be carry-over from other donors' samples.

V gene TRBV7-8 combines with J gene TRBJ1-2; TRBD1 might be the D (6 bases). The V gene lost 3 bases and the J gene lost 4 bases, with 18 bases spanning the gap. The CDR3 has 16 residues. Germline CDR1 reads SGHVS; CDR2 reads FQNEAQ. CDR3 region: CASSFSGGAPRYGYTF. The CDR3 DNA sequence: TGTGCCAGCAGCTTTAGTGGGGGGGCGCCTCGCTATGGCTACACCTTC. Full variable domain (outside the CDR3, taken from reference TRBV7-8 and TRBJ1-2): GAGVSQSPRYKVAKRGQDVALRCDPISGHVSLFWYQQALGQGPEFLTYFQNEAQLDKSGLPSDRFFAERPEGSVSTLKIQRTQQEDSAVYLCASSFSGGAPRYGYTFGSGTRLTVV.

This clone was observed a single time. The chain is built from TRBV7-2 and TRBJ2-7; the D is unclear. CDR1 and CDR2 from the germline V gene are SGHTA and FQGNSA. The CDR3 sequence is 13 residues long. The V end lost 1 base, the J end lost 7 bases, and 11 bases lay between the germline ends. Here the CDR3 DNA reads TGTGCCAGCAGCTTAGTCCTGGCACGTGAGCAGTACTTC. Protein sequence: CASSLVLAREQYF.

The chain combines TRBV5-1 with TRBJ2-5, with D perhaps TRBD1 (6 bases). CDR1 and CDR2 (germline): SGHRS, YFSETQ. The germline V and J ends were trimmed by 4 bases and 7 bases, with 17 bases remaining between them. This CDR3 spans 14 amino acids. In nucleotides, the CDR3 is TGCGCCAGCAGCGACCCGCAGGGGTCGGGGACCCAGTACTTC. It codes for CASSDPQGSGTQYF.

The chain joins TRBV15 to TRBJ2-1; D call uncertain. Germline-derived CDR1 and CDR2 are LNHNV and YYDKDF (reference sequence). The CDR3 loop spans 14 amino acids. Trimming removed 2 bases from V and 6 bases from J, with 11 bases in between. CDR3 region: CATSRLTEFNEQFF. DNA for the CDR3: TGTGCCACCAGCAGATTGACGGAGTTCAATGAGCAGTTCTTC.

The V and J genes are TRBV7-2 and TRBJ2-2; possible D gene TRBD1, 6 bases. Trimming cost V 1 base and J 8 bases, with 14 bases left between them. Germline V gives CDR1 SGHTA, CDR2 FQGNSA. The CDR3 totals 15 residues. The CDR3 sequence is CASSLGSRGVGELFF. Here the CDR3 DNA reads TGTGCCAGCAGCTTAGGGAGCAGGGGAGTTGGGGAGCTGTTTTTT.

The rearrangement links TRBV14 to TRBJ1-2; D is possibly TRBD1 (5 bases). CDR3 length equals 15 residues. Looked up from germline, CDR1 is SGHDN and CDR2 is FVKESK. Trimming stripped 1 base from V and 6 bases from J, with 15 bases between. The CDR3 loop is CASSQASRRVDGYTF. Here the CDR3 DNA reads TGTGCCAGCAGCCAAGCTTCCCGCAGGGTTGATGGCTACACCTTC.

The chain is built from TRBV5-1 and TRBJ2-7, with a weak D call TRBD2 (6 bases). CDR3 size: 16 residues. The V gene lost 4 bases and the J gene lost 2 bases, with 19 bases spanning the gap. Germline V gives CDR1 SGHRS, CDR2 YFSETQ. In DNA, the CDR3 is TGCGCCAGCAGCACCGGCCGGGACTTCAAACCCTACGAGCAGTACTTC. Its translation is CASSTGRDFKPYEQYF.

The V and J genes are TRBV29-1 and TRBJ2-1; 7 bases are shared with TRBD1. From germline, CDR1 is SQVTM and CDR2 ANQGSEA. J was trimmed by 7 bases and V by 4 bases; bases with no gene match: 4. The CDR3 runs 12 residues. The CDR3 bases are TGCAGCGTTGTCCCGACAGGGAATGAGCAGTTCTTC. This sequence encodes CSVVPTGNEQFF.

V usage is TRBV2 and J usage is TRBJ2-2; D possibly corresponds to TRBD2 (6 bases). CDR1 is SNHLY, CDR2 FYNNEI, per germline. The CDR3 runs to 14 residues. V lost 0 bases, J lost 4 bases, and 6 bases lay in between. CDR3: CASSEATSTGELFF. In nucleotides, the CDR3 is TGTGCCAGCAGTGAAGCGACTAGCACCGGGGAGCTGTTTTTT.

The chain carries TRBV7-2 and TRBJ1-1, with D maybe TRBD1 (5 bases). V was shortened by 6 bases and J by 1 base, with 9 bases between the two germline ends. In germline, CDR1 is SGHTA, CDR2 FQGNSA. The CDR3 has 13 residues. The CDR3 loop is CASSSTGNTEAFF. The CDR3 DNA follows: TGTGCCAGCAGTTCAACAGGGAACACTGAAGCTTTCTTT. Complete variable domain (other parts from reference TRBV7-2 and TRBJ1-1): GAGVSQSPSNKVTEKGKDVELRCDPISGHTALYWYRQSLGQGLEFLIYFQGNSAPDKSGLPSDRFSAERTGGSVSTLTIQRTQQEDSAVYLCASSSTGNTEAFFGQGTRLTVV.

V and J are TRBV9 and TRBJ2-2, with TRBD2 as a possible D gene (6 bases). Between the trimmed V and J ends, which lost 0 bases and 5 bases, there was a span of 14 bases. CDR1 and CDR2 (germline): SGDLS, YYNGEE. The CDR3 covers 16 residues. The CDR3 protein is CASSVGGRGQTGELFF. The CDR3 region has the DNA TGTGCCAGCAGCGTAGGCGGGCGGGGCCAGACCGGGGAGCTGTTTTTT.

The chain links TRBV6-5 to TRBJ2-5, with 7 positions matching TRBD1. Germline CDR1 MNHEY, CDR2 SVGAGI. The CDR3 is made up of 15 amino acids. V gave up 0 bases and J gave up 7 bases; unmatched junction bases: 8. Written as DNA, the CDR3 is TGTGCCAGCAGTTACTCGAGGGACAGTAGAGGGACCCAGTACTTC. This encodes CASSYSRDSRGTQYF.

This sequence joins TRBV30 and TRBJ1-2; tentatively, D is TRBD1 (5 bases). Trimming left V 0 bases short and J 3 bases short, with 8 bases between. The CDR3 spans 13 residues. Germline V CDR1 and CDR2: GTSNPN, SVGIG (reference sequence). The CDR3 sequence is CAWSVGGDYGYTF. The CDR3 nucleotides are TGTGCCTGGAGTGTGGGGGGGGACTATGGCTACACCTTC.

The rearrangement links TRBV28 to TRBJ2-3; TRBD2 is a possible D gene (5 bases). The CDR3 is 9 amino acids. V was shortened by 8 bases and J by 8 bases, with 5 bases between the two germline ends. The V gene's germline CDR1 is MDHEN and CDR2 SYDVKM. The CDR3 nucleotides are TGTGCCAGCGGAGGTACGCAGTATTTT. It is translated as CASGGTQYF.

CDR3 nucleotide sequence: TGTGCCAGCAGTACGCGGACAGGGGGAGGCGAAAAACTGTTTTTT. This sequence encodes CASSTRTGGGEKLFF. The J gene is TRBJ1-4, the V gene TRBV27, with TRBD1 identical over 10 bases. Germline V gene sequence: CDR1 MNHEY, CDR2 SMNVEV (reference sequence). The J segment lost 8 bases and the V segment lost 5 bases, leaving 8 bases of the junction unmatched. This CDR3 is 15 amino acids long.

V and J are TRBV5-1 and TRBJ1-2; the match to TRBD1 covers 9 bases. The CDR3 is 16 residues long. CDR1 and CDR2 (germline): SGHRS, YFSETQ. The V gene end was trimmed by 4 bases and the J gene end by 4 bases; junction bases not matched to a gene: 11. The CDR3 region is CASSVGTGKHAYGYTF. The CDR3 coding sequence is TGCGCCAGCAGCGTCGGGACAGGGAAGCATGCCTATGGCTACACCTTC.

The CDR3 spells CASSLGVAQPQHF. The CDR3 bases are TGTGCCAGCAGCTTAGGGGTAGCTCAGCCCCAGCATTTT. The gene calls are TRBV7-8 and TRBJ1-5; D gene unclear. V was clipped by 1 base and J by 6 bases, with 7 bases between them. CDR3 size: 13 residues. Germline V lookup: CDR1 SGHVS, CDR2 FQNEAQ.

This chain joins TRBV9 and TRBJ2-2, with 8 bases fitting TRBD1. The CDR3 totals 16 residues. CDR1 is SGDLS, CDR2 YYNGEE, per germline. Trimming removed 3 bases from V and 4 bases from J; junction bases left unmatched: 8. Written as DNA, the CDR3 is TGTGCCAGCAGCGCCCGGACAGGGCCGGGCACCGGGGAGCTGTTTTTT. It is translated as CASSARTGPGTGELFF.

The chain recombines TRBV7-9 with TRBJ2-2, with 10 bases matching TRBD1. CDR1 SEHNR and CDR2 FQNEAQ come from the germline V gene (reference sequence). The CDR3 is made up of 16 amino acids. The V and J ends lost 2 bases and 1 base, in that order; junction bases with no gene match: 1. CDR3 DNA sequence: TGTGCCAGCAGCTTATGGGACAGGGGGAACACCGGGGAGCTGTTTTTT. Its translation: CASSLWDRGNTGELFF.

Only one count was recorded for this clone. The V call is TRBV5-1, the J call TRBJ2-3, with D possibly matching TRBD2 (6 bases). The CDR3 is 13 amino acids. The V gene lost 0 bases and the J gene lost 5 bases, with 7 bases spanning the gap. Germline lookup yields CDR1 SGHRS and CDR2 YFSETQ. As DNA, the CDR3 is TGCGCCAGCAGCTTGGCGGGGGAAGATACGCAGTATTTT. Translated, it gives CASSLAGEDTQYF.

The CDR3: CAISESRGGSGSPLHF. Written as DNA, the CDR3 is TGTGCCATCAGTGAGTCGAGGGGGGGCAGTGGTTCACCCCTCCACTTT. The V call is TRBV10-3, the J call TRBJ1-6; a possible D gene is TRBD1 (6 bases). Trimming left V 0 bases short and J 9 bases short, with 15 bases between. Looked up from germline, CDR1 is ENHRY and CDR2 is SYGVKD. This CDR3 spans 16 amino acids.

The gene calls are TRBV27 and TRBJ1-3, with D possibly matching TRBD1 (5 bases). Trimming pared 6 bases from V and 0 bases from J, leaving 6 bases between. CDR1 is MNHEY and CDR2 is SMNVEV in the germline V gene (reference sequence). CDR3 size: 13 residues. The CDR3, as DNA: TGTGCCAGCAGAGGGGCCTCTGGAAACACCATATATTTT. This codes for CASRGASGNTIYF.

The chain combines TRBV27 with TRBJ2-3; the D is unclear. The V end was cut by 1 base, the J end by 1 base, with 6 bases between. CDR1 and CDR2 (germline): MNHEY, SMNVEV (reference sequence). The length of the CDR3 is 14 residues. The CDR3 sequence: CASSLLGGTDTQYF. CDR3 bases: TGTGCCAGCAGTTTATTGGGCGGCACAGATACGCAGTATTTT.

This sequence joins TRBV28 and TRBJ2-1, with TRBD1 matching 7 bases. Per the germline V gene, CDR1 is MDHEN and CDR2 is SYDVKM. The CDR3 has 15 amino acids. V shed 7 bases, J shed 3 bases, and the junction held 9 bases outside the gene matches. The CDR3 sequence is CASTAPGQHYNEQFF. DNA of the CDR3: TGTGCCAGCACTGCTCCGGGACAGCACTACAATGAGCAGTTCTTC.

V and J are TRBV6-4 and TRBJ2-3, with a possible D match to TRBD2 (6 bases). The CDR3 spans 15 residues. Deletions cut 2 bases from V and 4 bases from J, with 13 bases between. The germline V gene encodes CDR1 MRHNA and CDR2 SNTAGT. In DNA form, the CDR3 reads TGTGCCAGCAGTGACAGGGGCGGGGATCCAGATACGCAGTATTTT. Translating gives CASSDRGGDPDTQYF.

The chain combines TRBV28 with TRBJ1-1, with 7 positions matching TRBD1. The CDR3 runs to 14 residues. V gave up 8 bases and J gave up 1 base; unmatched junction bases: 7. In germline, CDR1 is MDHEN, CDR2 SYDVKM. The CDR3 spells CASARGAWNTEAFF. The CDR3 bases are TGTGCCAGCGCCAGGGGGGCCTGGAACACTGAAGCTTTCTTT.

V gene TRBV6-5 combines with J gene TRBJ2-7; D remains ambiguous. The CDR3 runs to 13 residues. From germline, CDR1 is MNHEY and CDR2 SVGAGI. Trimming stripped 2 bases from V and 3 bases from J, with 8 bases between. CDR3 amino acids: CASSYNNYYEQYF. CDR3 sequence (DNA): TGTGCCAGCAGTTACAACAACTACTACGAGCAGTACTTC.

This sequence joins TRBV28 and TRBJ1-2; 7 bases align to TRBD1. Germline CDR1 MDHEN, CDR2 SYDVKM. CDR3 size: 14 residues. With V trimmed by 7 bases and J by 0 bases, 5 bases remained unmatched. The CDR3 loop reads CASTPGTANYGYTF. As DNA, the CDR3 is TGTGCCAGCACCCCCGGGACAGCTAACTATGGCTACACCTTC.

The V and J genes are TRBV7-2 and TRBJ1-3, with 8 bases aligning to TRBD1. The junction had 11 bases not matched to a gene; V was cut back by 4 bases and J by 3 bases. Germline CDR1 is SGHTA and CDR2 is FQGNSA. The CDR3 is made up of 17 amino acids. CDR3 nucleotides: TGTGCCAGCAGCTCTGGAACTACCGGGACAGGTGGAAACACCATATATTTT. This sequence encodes CASSSGTTGTGGNTIYF.

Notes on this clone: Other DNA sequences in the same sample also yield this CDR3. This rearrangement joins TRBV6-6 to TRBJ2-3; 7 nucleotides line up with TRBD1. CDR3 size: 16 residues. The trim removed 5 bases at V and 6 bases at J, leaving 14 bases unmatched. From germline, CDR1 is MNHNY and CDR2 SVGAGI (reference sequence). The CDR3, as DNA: TGTGCCAGCAGTACCCGTGCGACAGGGATCACGGATACGCAGTATTTT. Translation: CASSTRATGITDTQYF.